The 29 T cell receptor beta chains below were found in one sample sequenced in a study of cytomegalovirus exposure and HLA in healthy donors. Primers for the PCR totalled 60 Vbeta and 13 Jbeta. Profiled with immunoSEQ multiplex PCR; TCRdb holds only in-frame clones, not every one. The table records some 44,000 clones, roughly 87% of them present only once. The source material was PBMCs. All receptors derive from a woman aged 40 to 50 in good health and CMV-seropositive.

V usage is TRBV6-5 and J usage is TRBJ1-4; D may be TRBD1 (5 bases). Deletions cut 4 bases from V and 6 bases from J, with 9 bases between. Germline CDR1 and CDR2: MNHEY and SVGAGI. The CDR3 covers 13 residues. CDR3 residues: CASSLVGDEKLFF. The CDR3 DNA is TGTGCCAGCAGTTTGGTAGGGGATGAAAAACTGTTTTTT.

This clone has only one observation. The CDR3 loop reads CASSLLADTYEQYF. The DNA for the CDR3 is TGTGCCAGCAGTTTACTAGCCGACACCTACGAGCAGTACTTC. The chain couples TRBV28 to TRBJ2-7, with a possible D match to TRBD2 (5 bases). This CDR3 spans 14 amino acids. Trimming cost V 2 bases and J 2 bases, with 10 bases left between them. Germline V gives CDR1 MDHEN, CDR2 SYDVKM.

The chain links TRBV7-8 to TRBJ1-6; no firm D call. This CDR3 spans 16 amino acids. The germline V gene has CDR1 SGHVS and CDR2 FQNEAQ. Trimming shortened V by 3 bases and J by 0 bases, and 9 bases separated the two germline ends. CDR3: CASSLRQSSYNSPLHF. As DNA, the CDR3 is TGTGCCAGCAGCTTGAGGCAGAGCTCCTATAATTCACCCCTCCACTTT.

CDR3 nucleotides: TGCGCCAGCAACCCTGGCGGGACAGCGAACACTGAAGCTTTCTTT. Protein: CASNPGGTANTEAFF. The V gene is TRBV5-1, the J gene TRBJ1-1; 7 bases agree with TRBD1. This CDR3 spans 15 amino acids. Germline-derived CDR1 and CDR2 are SGHRS and YFSETQ. V shed 6 bases and J 1 base; nucleotides not matched to a gene: 9.

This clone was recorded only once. CDR3 sequence reads: CASTAGGASSYNEQFF. DNA of the CDR3: TGTGCCAGCACAGCGGGAGGGGCTAGCTCCTACAATGAGCAGTTCTTC. This chain connects TRBV9 to TRBJ2-1; 10 bases agree with TRBD2. Per germline, CDR1 SGDLS and CDR2 YYNGEE. The trim removed 6 bases at V and 0 bases at J, leaving 6 bases unmatched. The CDR3 covers 16 residues.

CDR3 DNA: TGTGCCAGCAGACACTCCGGGACAGGGGTTCCCTACGAGCAGTACTTC. This gives the protein CASRHSGTGVPYEQYF. The gene calls are TRBV28 and TRBJ2-7; 10 bases are a match to TRBD1. CDR3 length: 16 amino acids. Trimming cost V 6 bases and J 2 bases; bases outside gene matches: 10. Germline loops: CDR1 MDHEN, CDR2 SYDVKM.

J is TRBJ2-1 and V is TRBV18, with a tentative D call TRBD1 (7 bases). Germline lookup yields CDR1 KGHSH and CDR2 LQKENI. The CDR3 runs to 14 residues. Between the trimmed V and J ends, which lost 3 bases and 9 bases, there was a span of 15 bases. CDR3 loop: CASSPGPQGGEQFF. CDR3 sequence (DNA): TGTGCCAGCTCACCTGGACCCCAGGGGGGTGAGCAGTTCTTC. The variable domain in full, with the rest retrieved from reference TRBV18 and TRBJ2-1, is NAGVMQNPRHLVRRRGQEARLRCSPMKGHSHVYWYRQLPEEGLKFMVYLQKENIIDESGMPKERFSAEFPKEGPSILRIQQVVRGDSAAYFCASSPGPQGGEQFFGPGTRLTVL.

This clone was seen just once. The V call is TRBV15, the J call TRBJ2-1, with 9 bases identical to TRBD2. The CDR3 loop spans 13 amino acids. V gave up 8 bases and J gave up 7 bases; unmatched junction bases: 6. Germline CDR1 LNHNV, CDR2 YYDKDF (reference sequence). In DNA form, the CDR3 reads TGTGCCACCGGGACTAGCTTTAGTAATGAGCAGTTCTTC. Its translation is CATGTSFSNEQFF.

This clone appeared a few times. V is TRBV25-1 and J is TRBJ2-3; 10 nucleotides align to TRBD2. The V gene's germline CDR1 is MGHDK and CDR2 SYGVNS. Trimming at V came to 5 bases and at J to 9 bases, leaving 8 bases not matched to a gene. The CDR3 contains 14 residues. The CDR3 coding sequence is TGTGCCAGCAGTTCTGCTAGCGGGAGTAGCACGCAGTATTTT. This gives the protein CASSSASGSSTQYF.

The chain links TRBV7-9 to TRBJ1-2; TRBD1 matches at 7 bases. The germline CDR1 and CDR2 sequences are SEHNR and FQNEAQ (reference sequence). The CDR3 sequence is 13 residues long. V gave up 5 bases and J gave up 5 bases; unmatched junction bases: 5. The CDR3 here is CASSQGVIYGYTF. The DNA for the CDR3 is TGTGCCAGCAGCCAGGGGGTTATTTATGGCTACACCTTC.

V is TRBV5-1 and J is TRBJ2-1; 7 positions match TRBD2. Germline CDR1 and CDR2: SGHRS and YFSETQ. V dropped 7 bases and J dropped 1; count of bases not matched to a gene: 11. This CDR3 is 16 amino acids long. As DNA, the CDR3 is TGCGCCAGCGTTCTACAGGCGGGAGTGTCCTACAATGAGCAGTTCTTC. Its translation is CASVLQAGVSYNEQFF.

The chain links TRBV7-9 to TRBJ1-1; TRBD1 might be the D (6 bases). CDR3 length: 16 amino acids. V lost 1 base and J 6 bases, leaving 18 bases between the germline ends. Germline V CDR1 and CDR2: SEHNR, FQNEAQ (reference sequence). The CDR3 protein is CASSLVGDILAPEAFF. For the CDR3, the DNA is TGTGCCAGCAGCTTAGTGGGGGACATCCTGGCGCCTGAAGCTTTCTTT.

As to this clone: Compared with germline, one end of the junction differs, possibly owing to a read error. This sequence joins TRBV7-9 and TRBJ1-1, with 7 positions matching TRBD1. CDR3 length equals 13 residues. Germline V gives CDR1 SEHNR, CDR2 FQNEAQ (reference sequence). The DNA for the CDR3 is TGTACCAGCAGCCCTTATCAACAGGGGCAGGGTCTCTTT. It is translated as CTSSPYQQGQGLF.

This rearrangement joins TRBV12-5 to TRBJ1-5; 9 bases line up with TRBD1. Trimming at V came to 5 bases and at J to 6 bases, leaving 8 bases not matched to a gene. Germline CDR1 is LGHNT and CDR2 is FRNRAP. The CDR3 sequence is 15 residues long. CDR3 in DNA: TGTGCTAGTGGTAGCGGGACAGGGTATGGTCAGCCCCAGCATTTT. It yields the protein CASGSGTGYGQPQHF.

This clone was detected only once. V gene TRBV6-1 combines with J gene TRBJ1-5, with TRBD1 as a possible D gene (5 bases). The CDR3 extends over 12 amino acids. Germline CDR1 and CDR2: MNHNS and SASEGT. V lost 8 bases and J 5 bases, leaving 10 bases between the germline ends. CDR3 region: CASGAPHQPQHF. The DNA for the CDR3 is TGTGCCAGCGGGGCTCCCCATCAGCCCCAGCATTTT.

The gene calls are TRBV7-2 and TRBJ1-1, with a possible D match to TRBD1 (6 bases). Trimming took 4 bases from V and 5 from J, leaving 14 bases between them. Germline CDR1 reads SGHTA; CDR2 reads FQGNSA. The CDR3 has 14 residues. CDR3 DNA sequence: TGTGCCAGCAGCTCCACAGGGCTCCGGACTGAAGCTTTCTTT. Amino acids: CASSSTGLRTEAFF.

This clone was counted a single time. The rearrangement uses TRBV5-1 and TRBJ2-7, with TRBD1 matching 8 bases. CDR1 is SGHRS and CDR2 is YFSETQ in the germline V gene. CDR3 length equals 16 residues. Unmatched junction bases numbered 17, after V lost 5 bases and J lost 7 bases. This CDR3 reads CASRYLQGGRRGEQYF. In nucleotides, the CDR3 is TGCGCCAGCAGATATCTACAGGGGGGACGTCGAGGTGAGCAGTACTTC. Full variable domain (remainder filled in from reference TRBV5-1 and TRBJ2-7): KAGVTQTPRYLIKTRGQQVTLSCSPISGHRSVSWYQQTPGQGLQFLFEYFSETQRNKGNFPGRFSGRQFSNSRSEMNVSTLELGDSALYLCASRYLQGGRRGEQYFGPGTRLTVT.

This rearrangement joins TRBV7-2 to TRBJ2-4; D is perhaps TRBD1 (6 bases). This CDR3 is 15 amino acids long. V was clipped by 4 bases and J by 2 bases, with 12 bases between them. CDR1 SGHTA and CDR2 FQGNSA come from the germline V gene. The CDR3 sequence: CASSSLGGTKNIQYF. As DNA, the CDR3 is TGTGCCAGCAGCTCCCTAGGGGGAACCAAAAACATTCAGTACTTC. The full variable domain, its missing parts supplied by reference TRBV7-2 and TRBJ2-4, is GAGVSQSPSNKVTEKGKDVELRCDPISGHTALYWYRQSLGQGLEFLIYFQGNSAPDKSGLPSDRFSAERTGGSVSTLTIQRTQQEDSAVYLCASSSLGGTKNIQYFGAGTRLSVL.

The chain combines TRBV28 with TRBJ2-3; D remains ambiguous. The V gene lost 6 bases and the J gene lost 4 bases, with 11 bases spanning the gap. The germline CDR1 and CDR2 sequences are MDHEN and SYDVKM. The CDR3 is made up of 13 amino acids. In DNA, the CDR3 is TGTGCCAGCAGCCTAGGCAATTCAGATACGCAGTATTTT. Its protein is CASSLGNSDTQYF.

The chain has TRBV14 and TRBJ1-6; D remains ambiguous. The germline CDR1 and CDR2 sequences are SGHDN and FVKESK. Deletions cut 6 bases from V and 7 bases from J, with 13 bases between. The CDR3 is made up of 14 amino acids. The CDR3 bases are TGTGCCAGCAGTGGCTGGACGGGAAATTCACCCCTCCACTTT. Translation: CASSGWTGNSPLHF.

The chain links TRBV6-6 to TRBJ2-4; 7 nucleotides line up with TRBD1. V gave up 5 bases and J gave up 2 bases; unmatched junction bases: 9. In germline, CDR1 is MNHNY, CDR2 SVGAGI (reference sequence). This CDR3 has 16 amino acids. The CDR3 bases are TGTGCCAGCAGTCAGGGCGCGGACAGGTCCAAAAACATTCAGTACTTC. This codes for CASSQGADRSKNIQYF.

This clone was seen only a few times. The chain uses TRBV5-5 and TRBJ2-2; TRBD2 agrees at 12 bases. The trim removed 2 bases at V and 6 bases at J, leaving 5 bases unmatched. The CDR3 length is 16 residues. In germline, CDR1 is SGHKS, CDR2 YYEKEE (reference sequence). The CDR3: CASSFRLAGGSGELFF. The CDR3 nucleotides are TGTGCCAGCAGCTTTCGGCTAGCGGGAGGGTCCGGGGAGCTGTTTTTT.

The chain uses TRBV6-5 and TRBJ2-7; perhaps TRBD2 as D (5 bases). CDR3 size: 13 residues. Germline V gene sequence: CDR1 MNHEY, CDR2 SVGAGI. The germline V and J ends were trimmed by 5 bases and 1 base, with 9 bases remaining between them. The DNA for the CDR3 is TGTGCCAGCAGTCGATCGGGGTCCTACGAGCAGTACTTC. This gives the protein CASSRSGSYEQYF.

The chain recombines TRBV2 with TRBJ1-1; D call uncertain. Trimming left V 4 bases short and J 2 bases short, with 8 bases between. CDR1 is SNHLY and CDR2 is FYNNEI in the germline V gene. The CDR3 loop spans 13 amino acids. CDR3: CASSARLNTEAFF. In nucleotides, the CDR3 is TGTGCCAGCAGTGCCCGACTTAACACTGAAGCTTTCTTT.

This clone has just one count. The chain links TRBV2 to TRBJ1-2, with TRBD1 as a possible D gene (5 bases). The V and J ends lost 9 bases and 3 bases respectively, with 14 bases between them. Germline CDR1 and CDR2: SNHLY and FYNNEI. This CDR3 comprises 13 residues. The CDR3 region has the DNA TGTGCCAGTAGGGGACTGAGTGACTATGGCTACACCTTC. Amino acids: CASRGLSDYGYTF.

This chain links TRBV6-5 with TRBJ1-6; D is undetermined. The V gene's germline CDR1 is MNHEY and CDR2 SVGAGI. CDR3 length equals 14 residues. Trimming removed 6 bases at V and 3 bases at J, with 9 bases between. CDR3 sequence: CASRMAVYNSPLHF. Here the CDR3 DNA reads TGTGCCAGCAGGATGGCTGTCTATAATTCACCCCTCCACTTT.

The CDR3 spells CASSLERRSYEQYF. CDR3 nucleotide sequence: TGTGCCAGCAGCTTGGAGCGAAGATCCTACGAGCAGTACTTC. This chain links TRBV5-6 with TRBJ2-7; D uncertain. The germline gives CDR1 SGHDT, CDR2 YYEEEE. This CDR3 is built from 14 residues. V was shortened by 0 bases and J by 1 base, with 8 bases between the two germline ends.

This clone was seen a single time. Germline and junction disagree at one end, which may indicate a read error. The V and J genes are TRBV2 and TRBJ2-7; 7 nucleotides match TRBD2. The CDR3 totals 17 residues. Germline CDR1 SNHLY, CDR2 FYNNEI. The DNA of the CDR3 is TGTGCCAGCAGTGAACCAACAGAAGGGGAGGGCCAGGACGAGCAGTGCTTC. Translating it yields CASSEPTEGEGQDEQCF.

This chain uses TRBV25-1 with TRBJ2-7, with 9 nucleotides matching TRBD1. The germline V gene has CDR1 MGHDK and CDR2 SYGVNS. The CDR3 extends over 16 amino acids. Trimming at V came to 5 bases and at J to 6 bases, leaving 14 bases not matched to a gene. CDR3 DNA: TGTGCCAGCAGTAAATGGGCCGGGACAGGGATTTCCGAGCAGTACTTC. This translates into CASSKWAGTGISEQYF.